This T cell receptor beta chain was documented in a study of T cell repertoires in cytomegalovirus infection. Study overall: It can be stated that public TCR beta signatures indicated CMV infection as well as a matching HLA type. Points from the study as a whole: HLA-C-restricted CMV-specific TCR beta clonotypes were dominant in the ex vivo response. Cumulative frequency (of public TCR beta family members) identified carriers of CMV plus the relevant HLA.

A single record per CDR3 protein comes from TCRdb applying MiXCR to the reads. The sample has 250,000 to 300,000 distinct CDR3 sequences, 9.1% seen once. Germline values: CDR1 SGHTA, CDR2 FQGNSA. CDR3 length equals 14 residues. V was clipped by 1 base and J by 4 bases, with 10 bases between them. The sample holds many counts of this clonotype. The antigen remains undetermined. The sequence came from a human donor in good health (CMV status not recorded). Some clones in this sample may be carry-over from other donors' samples. The chain couples TRBV7-2 to TRBJ1-2; the D is unclear. The source material was PBMCs. CDR3: CASSLDPGPYGYTF. CDR3 nucleotide sequence: TGTGCCAGCAGCTTAGATCCCGGACCCTATGGCTACACCTTC.